Presented here are 2 T cell receptor beta chains from one specimen sequenced in a study of blood T cell repertoires in COVID-19. TCRdb's table, derived via immunoSEQ multiplex PCR, lists solely in-frame clones and lacks some. The sample holds under 350,000 clones; approximately 86% are singletons and the top ten take 2.6%. Specimen: PBMCs or T cells enriched from blood (not recorded which). These receptors all stem from a woman younger than 30 who had recovered from COVID-19.

This chain joins TRBV4-1 and TRBJ2-3; 7 bases are shared with TRBD1. The CDR3 consists of 14 residues. V was clipped by 4 bases and J by 4 bases; unmatched bases: 5. Germline CDR1 MGHRA, CDR2 YSYEKL. As DNA, the CDR3 is TGCGCCAGCAGCCCCGGGACAGATGCAGATACGCAGTATTTT. It codes for CASSPGTDADTQYF.

This clone was counted a single time. The gene calls are TRBV11-3 and TRBJ1-2, with a weak D call TRBD1 (5 bases). CDR1 is SGHNT and CDR2 is YENEEA in the germline V gene. Trimming cost V 0 bases and J 0 bases, with 17 bases left between them. This CDR3 has 18 amino acids. The CDR3 protein is CASSLDRGRGEANYGYTF. The CDR3, as DNA: TGTGCCAGCAGCTTAGATCGGGGCAGAGGGGAGGCTAACTATGGCTACACCTTC.